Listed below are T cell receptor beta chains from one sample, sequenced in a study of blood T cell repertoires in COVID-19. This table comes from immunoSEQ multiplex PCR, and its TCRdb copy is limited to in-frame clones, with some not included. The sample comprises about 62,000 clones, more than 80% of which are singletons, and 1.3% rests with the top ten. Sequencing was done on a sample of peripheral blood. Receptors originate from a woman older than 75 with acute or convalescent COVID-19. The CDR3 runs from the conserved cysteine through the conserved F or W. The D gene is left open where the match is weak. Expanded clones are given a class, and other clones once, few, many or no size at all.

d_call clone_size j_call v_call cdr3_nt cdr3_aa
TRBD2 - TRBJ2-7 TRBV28 TGTGCCAGCAGGTTTACCAGACTAGCGGGCGAGGCCCCCCGACCATACGAGCAGTACTTC CASRFTRLAGEAPRPYEQYF
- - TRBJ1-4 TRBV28 TGTGCCAGCAGGACTACGGGGAATGAAAAACTGTTTTTT CASRTTGNEKLFF
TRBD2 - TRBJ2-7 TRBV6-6 TGTGCCAGCAGCCGAGGGACTAGCGGGAGGGCAATAAGCGAGCAGTACTTC CASSRGTSGRAISEQYF
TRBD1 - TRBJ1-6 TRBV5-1 TGCGCCAGCAGCCGGGACAGGGGGAATTCACCCCTCCACTTT CASSRDRGNSPLHF
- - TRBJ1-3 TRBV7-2 TGTGCCAGCAGCAGGGAAACAGGGCAAGGAAACACCATATATTTT CASSRETGQGNTIYF
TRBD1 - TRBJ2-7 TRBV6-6 TGTGCCAGCAGTCGTGGACAGGTAGGAACCGAGCAGTACTTC CASSRGQVGTEQYF
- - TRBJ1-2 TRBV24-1 TGTGCCACCAGTGAATCAGGGAACTATGGCTACACCTTC CATSESGNYGYTF
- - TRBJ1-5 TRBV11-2 TGTGCCAGCAGCTTAGGGGGGGGCGGGCAGCCCCAGCATTTT CASSLGGGGQPQHF
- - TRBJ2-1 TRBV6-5 TGTGCCAGCAGGCGGGGGGAGGGACAGAACAATGAGCAGTTCTTC CASRRGEGQNNEQFF
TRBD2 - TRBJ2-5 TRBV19 TGTGCCAGTAGTAGACTAGCGGGAGGGTACCAAGAGACCCAGTACTTC CASSRLAGGYQETQYF
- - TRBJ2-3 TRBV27 TGTGCCAGCGGAAGACTAGGGACAGATACGCAGTATTTT CASGRLGTDTQYF
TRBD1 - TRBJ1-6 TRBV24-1 TGTGCCACCAGTGATCCCGGACAGGGGGGCGATAATTCACCCCTCCACTTT CATSDPGQGGDNSPLHF
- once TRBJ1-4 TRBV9 TGTGCCAGCAGCGTATCGGCAGGGGATTTAGAAAAACTGTTTTTT CASSVSAGDLEKLFF
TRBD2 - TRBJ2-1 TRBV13 TGTGCCAGCAGCTTAAGACTAGGACTAGCGGGGATCGATGAGCAGTTCTTC CASSLRLGLAGIDEQFF
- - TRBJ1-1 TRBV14 TGTGCCAGCAGCCAGACATACACTGAAGCTTTCTTT CASSQTYTEAFF
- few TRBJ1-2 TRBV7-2 TGTGCCAGCAGCCCGTCAGTGGGCAACTATGGCTACACCTTC CASSPSVGNYGYTF
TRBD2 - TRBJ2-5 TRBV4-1 TGCGCCAGCAGCCAAGATCCCACTAGCGGGAGGGCCTTCTCGGGTGGTCAAGAGACCCAGTACTTC CASSQDPTSGRAFSGGQETQYF
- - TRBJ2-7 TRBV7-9 TGTGCCAGCAGCCTAAGTGCTACCCTCTACGAGCAGTACTTC CASSLSATLYEQYF
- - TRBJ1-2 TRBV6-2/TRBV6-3 TGTGCCAGCAGTTACTCAAGGGGGGGAAGGATTGACTATGGCTACACCTTC CASSYSRGGRIDYGYTF
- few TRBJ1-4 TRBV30 TGTGCCTGGGGTCAGGACACTGGAAGAAATGGGCTGTTTTTT CAWGQDTGRNGLFF
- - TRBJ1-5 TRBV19 TGTGCCAGTAGTCAATCGGGACATTCCAATCAGCCCCAGCATTTT CASSQSGHSNQPQHF
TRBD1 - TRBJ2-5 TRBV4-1 TGCGCCAGCAGCCAACCGGGACAGGCGGGGGAGACCCAGTACTTC CASSQPGQAGETQYF
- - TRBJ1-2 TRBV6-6 TGTGCCAGCAGTTCGGCGGGTTATGGCTACACCTTC CASSSAGYGYTF
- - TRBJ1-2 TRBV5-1 TGCGCCAGCAGCTTGAGCAGGGAGGATGGCTACACCTTC CASSLSREDGYTF
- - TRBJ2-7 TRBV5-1 TGCGCCAGCACCCAAGACTCGGCCTCCTACGAGCAGTACTTC CASTQDSASYEQYF
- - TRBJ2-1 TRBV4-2 TGTGCCAGCAGCCAAGTCGTGTCTAACTACAATGAGCAGTTCTTC CASSQVVSNYNEQFF
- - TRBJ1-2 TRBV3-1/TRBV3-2 TGTGCCAGCAGCCCAGGGGCCTATGGCTACACCTTC CASSPGAYGYTF
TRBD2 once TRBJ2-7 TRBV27 TGTGCCAGCAGCTCCCGACTAGCGGGATCTGGAGAGCAGTACTTC CASSSRLAGSGEQYF
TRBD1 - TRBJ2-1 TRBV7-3 TGTGCCAGCAGCCCGACCGGACAGGGTGCCAATGAGCAGTTCTTC CASSPTGQGANEQFF
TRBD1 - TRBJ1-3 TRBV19 TGTGCCAGTAGCTTATTGACAGGGCCTTCTGGAAACACCATATATTTT CASSLLTGPSGNTIYF
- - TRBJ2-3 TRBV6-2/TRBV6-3 TGTGCCAGCAGTGAGGACTACACAGATACGCAGTATTTT CASSEDYTDTQYF
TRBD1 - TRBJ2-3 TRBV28 TGTGCCAGCAGTTTCGACAGGGCTACGGATACGCAGTATTTT CASSFDRATDTQYF
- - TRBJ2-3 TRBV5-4 TGTGCCAGCAGCCAAGACTACGGTACGCAGTATTTT CASSQDYGTQYF
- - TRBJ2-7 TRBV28 TGTGCCAGCATCAGCTCCTACGAGCAGTACTTC CASISSYEQYF
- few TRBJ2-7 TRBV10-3 TGTGCCATCAGGGCGGACTCCTACGAGCAGTACTTC CAIRADSYEQYF
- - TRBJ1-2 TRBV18 TGTGCCAGCTCACCACCGTCCGGTAACTATGGCTACACCTTC CASSPPSGNYGYTF
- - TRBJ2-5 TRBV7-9 TGTGCCAGCAGCCGAGGGGGTTACCAAGAGACCCAGTACTTC CASSRGGYQETQYF
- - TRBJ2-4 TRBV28 TGTGCCAGCAGTTTCTACAGTGGCCGCCAGTACTTC CASSFYSGRQYF
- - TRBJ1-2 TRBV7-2 TGTGCCAGCAGCTTAGCGGGGCAGTACTATGGCTACACCTTC CASSLAGQYYGYTF
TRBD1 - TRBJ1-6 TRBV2 TGTGCCAGCAGTACAGGGACAGGGGTTCTACCCCTCCACTTT CASSTGTGVLPLHF
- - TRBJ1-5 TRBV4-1 TGCGCCAGCAGCCAAGACAGGGACTTACCCCAGCATTTT CASSQDRDLPQHF
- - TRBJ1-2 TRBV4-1 TGCGCCACCTCCCCAGGGATAGGCTACACCTTC CATSPGIGYTF
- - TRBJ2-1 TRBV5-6 TGTGCCAGCAGCTTGGCACAGCGGCGAGAGCAGTTCTTC CASSLAQRREQFF
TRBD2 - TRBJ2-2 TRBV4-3 TGCGCCAGCAGCCAAGATGCGGGGGGATGGACCGGGGAGCTGTTTTTT CASSQDAGGWTGELFF
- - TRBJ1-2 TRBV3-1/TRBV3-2 TGTGCCAGCAGCCAAGAACTCGGGCTTGGGGAGAGCTACACCTTC CASSQELGLGESYTF
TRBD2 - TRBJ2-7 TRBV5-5 TGTGCCAGCACCCCCGGGGGGGGGCCCTACGAGCAGTACTTC CASTPGGGPYEQYF
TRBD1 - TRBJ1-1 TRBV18 TGTGCCAGCTCACCAGGACAGGGGGCGAGGTTGACTGAAGCTTTCTTT CASSPGQGARLTEAFF
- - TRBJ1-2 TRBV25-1 TGTGCCAGCAGTGGAGGGCGGAAGTATGGCTACACCTTC CASSGGRKYGYTF
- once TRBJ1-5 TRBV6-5 TGTGCCAGCTCTGGGGGGGGACAGCCCCAGCATTTT CASSGGGQPQHF
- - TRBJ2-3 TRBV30 TGTGCCTGGAGTGAGGGGTTTGGGGGCACAGATACGCAGTATTTT CAWSEGFGGTDTQYF
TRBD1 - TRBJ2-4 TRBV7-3 TGTGCCAGCAGCTTGGGACAGAAAAACATTCAGTACTTC CASSLGQKNIQYF
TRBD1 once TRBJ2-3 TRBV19 TGTGCCAGTTCGGACAGGGGCACAGATACGCAGTATTTT CASSDRGTDTQYF
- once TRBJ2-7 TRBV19 TGTGCCAGTGGGTGGGAGTTCGAGCAGTACTTC CASGWEFEQYF